The rows below give T cell receptor beta chains drawn from one sample of a study of cytomegalovirus exposure and HLA in healthy donors. Sequencing was performed with immunoSEQ multiplex PCR; in TCRdb, only in-frame clones are kept and a portion is missing. The data hold some 150,000 clones, with roughly 79% observed a single time. The sequencing sample was made of PBMCs. The receptors stem from a woman in her forties in good health and CMV-seronegative. The CDR3 runs from the conserved cysteine through the conserved F or W. The D gene is left open where the match is weak. A row's size may be missing; if present it is once, few, many or a size class.

>-|TRBV23-1|TRBJ2-6|-
CASSQARGNSGANVLTF
TGCGCCAGCAGTCAAGCCAGGGGAAACTCTGGGGCCAACGTCCTGACTTTC
>-|TRBV7-9|TRBJ1-2|once
CASSLERGPYYGYTF
TGTGCCAGCAGCTTAGAGCGGGGACCGTACTATGGCTACACCTTC
>TRBD1|TRBV29-1|TRBJ1-1|-
CSVGPGTETWNTEAFF
TGCAGCGTTGGCCCGGGGACAGAAACCTGGAACACTGAAGCTTTCTTT
>-|TRBV5-1|TRBJ2-3|-
CASSGGGGSTDTQYF
TGCGCCAGCAGCGGTGGGGGGGGCAGCACAGATACGCAGTATTTT
>-|TRBV7-6|TRBJ1-1|-
CASSDHTGDYEAFF
TGTGCCAGCAGCGATCATACCGGGGACTATGAAGCTTTCTTT
>-|TRBV4-3|TRBJ1-6|-
CASSQDRVGGGTYGSPLHF
TGCGCCAGCAGCCAAGATCGGGTGGGGGGGGGCACGTATGGATCACCCCTCCACTTT
>-|TRBV19|TRBJ2-5|few
CASALRETQYF
TGTGCCAGTGCGTTGAGAGAGACCCAGTACTTC
>TRBD1|TRBV6-4|TRBJ2-7|-
CANPRQDREYYEQYF
TGTGCCAACCCGCGCCAGGACAGGGAGTACTACGAGCAGTACTTC
>-|TRBV2|TRBJ1-2|-
CASSPLAYGYTF
TGTGCCAGCAGTCCGCTGGCCTATGGCTACACCTTC
>-|TRBV5-6|TRBJ2-5|-
CASSHIGTSQETQYF
TGTGCCAGCAGCCACATCGGGACATCCCAAGAGACCCAGTACTTC
>-|TRBV10-3|TRBJ2-6|-
CAISDGFSGANVLTF
TGTGCCATCAGTGACGGTTTCTCTGGGGCCAACGTCCTGACTTTC
>TRBD1|TRBV5-1|TRBJ1-1|-
CASSPRDRGSYQNTEAFF
TGCGCCAGCAGCCCCCGGGACAGGGGATCATACCAGAACACTGAAGCTTTCTTT
>TRBD1|TRBV7-3|TRBJ2-6|-
CASTPDRGGNVLTF
TGTGCCAGCACCCCGGACAGGGGGGGCAACGTCCTGACTTTC
>TRBD1|TRBV12-5|TRBJ1-2|-
CASGPLTGVSGYTF
TGTGCTAGTGGTCCCCTGACAGGGGTATCTGGCTACACCTTC
>-|TRBV5-8|TRBJ1-2|-
CASSSRDSNYGYTF
TGTGCCAGCAGCTCCAGAGACAGCAACTATGGCTACACCTTC
>-|TRBV10-3|TRBJ2-3|once
CAISDGRDTDTQYF
TGTGCCATCAGTGACGGCAGGGACACAGATACGCAGTATTTT
>-|TRBV15|TRBJ1-5|few
CATSRGRGQPQHF
TGTGCCACCAGCAGGGGGAGGGGCCAGCCCCAGCATTTT
>TRBD2|TRBV6-5|TRBJ2-7|-
CASSYSRTSGGREQYF
TGTGCCAGCAGTTACTCCCGGACTAGCGGGGGGAGGGAGCAGTACTTC
>-|TRBV6-1|TRBJ1-1|once
CASSEYGYTEAFF
TGTGCCAGCAGTGAATACGGTTACACTGAAGCTTTCTTT
>-|TRBV15|TRBJ2-5|-
CATSRGGHYQETQYF
TGTGCCACCAGCAGAGGAGGACATTACCAAGAGACCCAGTACTTC
>-|TRBV19|TRBJ1-2|-
CASNSIQGTLFGYTF
TGTGCCAGTAACTCGATACAGGGTACCCTATTTGGCTACACCTTC
>TRBD1|TRBV19|TRBJ1-2|-
CASSSPGTVYWGYTF
TGTGCCAGTAGTAGCCCCGGGACAGTTTACTGGGGCTACACCTTC
>TRBD1|TRBV28|TRBJ2-7|-
CASSSPGQGTMGEQYF
TGTGCCAGCAGTTCCCCCGGACAGGGGACAATGGGCGAGCAGTACTTC
>-|TRBV4-3|TRBJ2-7|once
CASSRNQGYEQYF
TGCGCCAGCAGCCGGAATCAGGGTTACGAGCAGTACTTC
>TRBD2|TRBV10-3|TRBJ2-7|few
CAISSGGRTPYEQYF
TGTGCCATCTCTAGCGGGGGGCGTACTCCCTACGAGCAGTACTTC
>-|TRBV6-5|TRBJ1-3|-
CASRDVTGYGNTIYF
TGTGCCAGCAGAGACGTAACAGGGTATGGAAACACCATATATTTT
>TRBD1|TRBV27|TRBJ1-1|few
CASSRTGSNTEAFF
TGTGCCAGCAGCCGGACAGGGAGCAACACTGAAGCTTTCTTT
>TRBD1|TRBV27|TRBJ2-7|-
CASSLSGTGGPTYEQYF
TGTGCCAGCAGTTTATCCGGGACAGGGGGACCCACCTACGAGCAGTACTTC
>-|TRBV4-1|TRBJ2-3|-
CASSPLHRTASTDTQYF
TGCGCCAGCAGCCCTCTCCACAGGACCGCTAGCACAGATACGCAGTATTTT
>TRBD1|TRBV25-1|TRBJ1-4|-
CASSGRDRGRINEKLFF
TGTGCCAGCAGTGGCCGGGACAGGGGGCGGATTAATGAAAAACTGTTTTTT
>TRBD1|TRBV7-8|TRBJ2-3|-
CASSYRGPSSTDTQYF
TGTGCCAGCAGCTACAGGGGGCCATCTAGCACAGATACGCAGTATTTT
>-|TRBV9|TRBJ1-6|-
CASSASEVTRGSPLHF
TGTGCCAGCAGCGCATCAGAGGTAACTAGGGGGTCACCCCTCCACTTT
>TRBD1|TRBV29-1|TRBJ1-1|few
CSVDWGQGNTEAFF
TGCAGCGTTGATTGGGGACAGGGGAACACTGAAGCTTTCTTT
>-|TRBV6-5|TRBJ2-7|-
CASSITDATYEQYF
TGTGCCAGCAGCATAACAGATGCAACCTACGAGCAGTACTTC
>-|TRBV2|TRBJ1-4|-
CASSGQGEEKLFF
TGTGCCAGCAGTGGTCAAGGAGAAGAAAAACTGTTTTTT
>-|TRBV19|TRBJ2-6|few
CASNPLSGANVLTF
TGTGCCAGTAACCCACTCTCTGGGGCCAACGTCCTGACTTTC
>-|TRBV27|TRBJ1-1|-
CASTPHGGRAFF
TGTGCCAGCACCCCACACGGAGGTCGAGCTTTCTTT
>TRBD1|TRBV9|TRBJ1-4|-
CASSPYPRDRGEKLFF
TGTGCCAGCAGCCCTTACCCCCGGGACAGGGGTGAAAAACTGTTTTTT
>-|TRBV19|TRBJ1-5|-
CASSIDLWQRSNQPQHF
TGTGCCAGTAGTATAGATCTATGGCAGCGTAGCAATCAGCCCCAGCATTTT
>TRBD1|TRBV6-1|TRBJ1-2|-
CASSHGTGLSF
TGTGCCAGCAGCCATGGGACAGGCCTCTCCTTC
>TRBD1|TRBV19|TRBJ1-5|-
CASSGTGSNQPQHF
TGTGCCAGTAGTGGGACAGGAAGCAATCAGCCCCAGCATTTT